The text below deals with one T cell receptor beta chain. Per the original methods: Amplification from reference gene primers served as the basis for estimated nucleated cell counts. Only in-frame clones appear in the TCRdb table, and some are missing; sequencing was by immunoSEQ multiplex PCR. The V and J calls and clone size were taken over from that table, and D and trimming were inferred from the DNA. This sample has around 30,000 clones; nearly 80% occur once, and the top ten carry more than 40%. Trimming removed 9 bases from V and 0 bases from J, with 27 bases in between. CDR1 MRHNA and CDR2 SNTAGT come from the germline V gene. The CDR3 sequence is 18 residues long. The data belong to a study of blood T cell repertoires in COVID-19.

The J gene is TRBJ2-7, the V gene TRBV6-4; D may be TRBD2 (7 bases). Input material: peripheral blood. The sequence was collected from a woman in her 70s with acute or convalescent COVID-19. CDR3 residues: CASRGRDILLGSSYEQYF. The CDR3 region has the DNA TGTGCCAGTCGGGGGAGGGACATCCTCCTAGGGAGCTCCTACGAGCAGTACTTC.